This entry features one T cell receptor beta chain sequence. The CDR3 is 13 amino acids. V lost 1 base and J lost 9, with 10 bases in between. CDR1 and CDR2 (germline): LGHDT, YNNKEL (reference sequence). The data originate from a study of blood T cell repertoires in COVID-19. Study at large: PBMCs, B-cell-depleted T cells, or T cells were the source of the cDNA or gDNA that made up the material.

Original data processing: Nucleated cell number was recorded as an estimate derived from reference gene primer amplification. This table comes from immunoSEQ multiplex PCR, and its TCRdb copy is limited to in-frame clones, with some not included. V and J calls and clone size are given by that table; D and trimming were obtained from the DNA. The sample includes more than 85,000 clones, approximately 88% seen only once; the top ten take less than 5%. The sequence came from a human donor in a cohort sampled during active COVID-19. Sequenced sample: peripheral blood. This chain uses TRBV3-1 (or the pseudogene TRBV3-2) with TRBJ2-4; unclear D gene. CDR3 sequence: CASSQGASGIQYF. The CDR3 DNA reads TGTGCCAGCAGCCAAGGGGCCTCAGGCATTCAGTACTTC.